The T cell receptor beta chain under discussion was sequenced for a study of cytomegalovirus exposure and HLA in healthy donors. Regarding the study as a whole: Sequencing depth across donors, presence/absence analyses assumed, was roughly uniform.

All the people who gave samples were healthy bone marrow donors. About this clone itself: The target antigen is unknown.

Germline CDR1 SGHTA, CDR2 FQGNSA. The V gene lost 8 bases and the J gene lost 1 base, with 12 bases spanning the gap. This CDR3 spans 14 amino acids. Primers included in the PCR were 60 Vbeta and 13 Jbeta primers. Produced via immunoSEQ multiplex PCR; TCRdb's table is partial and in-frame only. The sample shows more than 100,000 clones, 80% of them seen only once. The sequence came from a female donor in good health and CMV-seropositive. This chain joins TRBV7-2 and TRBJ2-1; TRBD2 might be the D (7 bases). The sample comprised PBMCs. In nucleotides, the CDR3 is TGTGCCAGCGGGGGGGGCCGGTCCTACAATGAGCAGTTCTTC. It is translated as CASGGGRSYNEQFF. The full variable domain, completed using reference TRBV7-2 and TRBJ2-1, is GAGVSQSPSNKVTEKGKDVELRCDPISGHTALYWYRQSLGQGLEFLIYFQGNSAPDKSGLPSDRFSAERTGGSVSTLTIQRTQQEDSAVYLCASGGGRSYNEQFFGPGTRLTVL.